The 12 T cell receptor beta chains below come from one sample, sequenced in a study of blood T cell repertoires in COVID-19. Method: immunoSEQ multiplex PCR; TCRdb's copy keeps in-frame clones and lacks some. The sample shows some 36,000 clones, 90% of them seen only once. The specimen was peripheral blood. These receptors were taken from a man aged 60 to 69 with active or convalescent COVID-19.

The CDR3 coding sequence is TGTGCCAGCAGCTTAGCGTGGGGGGAAGGTGGCGGCTACACCTTC. Protein product: CASSLAWGEGGGYTF. The chain couples TRBV7-6 to TRBJ1-2; a possible D gene is TRBD1 (5 bases). Trimming removed 0 bases from V and 8 bases from J, with 16 bases in between. The length of the CDR3 is 15 residues. Germline loops: CDR1 SGHVS, CDR2 FNYEAQ.

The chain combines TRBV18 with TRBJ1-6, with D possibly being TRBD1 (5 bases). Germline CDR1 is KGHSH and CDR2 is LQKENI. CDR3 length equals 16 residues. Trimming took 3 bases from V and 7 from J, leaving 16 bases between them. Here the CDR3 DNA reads TGTGCCAGCTCACCCCAGAAGTTCGGGGGAAATTCACCCCTCCACTTT. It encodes CASSPQKFGGNSPLHF.

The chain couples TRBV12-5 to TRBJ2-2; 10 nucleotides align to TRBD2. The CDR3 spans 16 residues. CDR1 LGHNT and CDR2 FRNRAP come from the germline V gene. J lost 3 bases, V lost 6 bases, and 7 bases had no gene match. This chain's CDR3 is CASGLLAGGHTGELFF. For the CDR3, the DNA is TGTGCTAGTGGCCTTTTAGCGGGGGGCCACACCGGGGAGCTGTTTTTT.

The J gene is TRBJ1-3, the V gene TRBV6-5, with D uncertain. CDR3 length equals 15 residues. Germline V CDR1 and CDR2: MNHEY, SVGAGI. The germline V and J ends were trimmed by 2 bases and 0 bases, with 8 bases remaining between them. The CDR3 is CASSYGYSSGNTIYF. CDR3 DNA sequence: TGTGCCAGCAGTTACGGGTACAGCTCTGGAAACACCATATATTTT.

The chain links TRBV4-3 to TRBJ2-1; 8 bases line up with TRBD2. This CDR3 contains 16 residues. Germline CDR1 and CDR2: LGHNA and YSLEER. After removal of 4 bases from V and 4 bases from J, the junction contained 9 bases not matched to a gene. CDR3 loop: CASSPKELAEYNEQFF. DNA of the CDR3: TGCGCCAGCAGCCCAAAGGAACTAGCGGAGTACAATGAGCAGTTCTTC.

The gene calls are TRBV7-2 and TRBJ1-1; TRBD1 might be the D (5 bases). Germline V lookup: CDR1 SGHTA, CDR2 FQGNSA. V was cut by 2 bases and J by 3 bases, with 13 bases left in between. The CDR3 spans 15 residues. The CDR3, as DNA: TGTGCCAGCAGCTTAAGGGGTGGGTCTCACACTGAAGCTTTCTTT. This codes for CASSLRGGSHTEAFF.

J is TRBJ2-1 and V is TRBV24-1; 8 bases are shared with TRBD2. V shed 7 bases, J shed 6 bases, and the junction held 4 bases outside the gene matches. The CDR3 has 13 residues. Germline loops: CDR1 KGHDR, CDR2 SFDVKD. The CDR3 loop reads CATRDGGANEQFF. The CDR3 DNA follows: TGTGCCACCAGGGACGGGGGGGCCAATGAGCAGTTCTTC.

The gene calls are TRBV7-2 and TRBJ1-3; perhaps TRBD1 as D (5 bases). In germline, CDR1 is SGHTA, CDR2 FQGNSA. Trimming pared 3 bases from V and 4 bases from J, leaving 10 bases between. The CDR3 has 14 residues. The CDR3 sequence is CASSFQGLGNTIYF. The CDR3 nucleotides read TGTGCCAGCAGCTTCCAGGGTTTAGGAAACACCATATATTTT.

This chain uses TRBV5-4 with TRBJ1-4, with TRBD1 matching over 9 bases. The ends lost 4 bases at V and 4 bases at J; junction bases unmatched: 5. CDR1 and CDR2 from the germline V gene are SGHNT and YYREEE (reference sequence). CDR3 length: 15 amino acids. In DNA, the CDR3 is TGTGCCAGCAGCACACAGGGGGCACTTAATGAAAAACTGTTTTTT. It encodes CASSTQGALNEKLFF.

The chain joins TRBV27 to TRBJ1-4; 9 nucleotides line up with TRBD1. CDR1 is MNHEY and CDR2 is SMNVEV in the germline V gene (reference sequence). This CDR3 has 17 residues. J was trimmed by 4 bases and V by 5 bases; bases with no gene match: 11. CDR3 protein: CASSPGQGLGGNEKLFF. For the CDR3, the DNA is TGTGCCAGCAGTCCGGGACAGGGCCTGGGTGGTAATGAAAAACTGTTTTTT. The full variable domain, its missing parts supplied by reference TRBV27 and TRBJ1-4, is EAQVTQNPRYLITVTGKKLTVTCSQNMNHEYMSWYRQDPGLGLRQIYYSMNVEVTDKGDVPEGYKVSRKEKRNFPLILESPSPNQTSLYFCASSPGQGLGGNEKLFFGSGTQLSVL.

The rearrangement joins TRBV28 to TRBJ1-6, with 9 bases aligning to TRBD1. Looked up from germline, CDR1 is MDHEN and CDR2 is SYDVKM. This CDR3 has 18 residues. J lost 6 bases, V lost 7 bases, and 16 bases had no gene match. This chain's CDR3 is CASTLGGTPTGGNSPLHF. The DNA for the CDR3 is TGTGCCAGCACCTTAGGGGGCACACCGACAGGGGGTAATTCACCCCTCCACTTT.

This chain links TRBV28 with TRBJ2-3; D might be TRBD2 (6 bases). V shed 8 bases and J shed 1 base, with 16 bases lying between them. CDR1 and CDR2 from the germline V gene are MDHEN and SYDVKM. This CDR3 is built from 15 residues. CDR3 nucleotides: TGTGCCAGCGGCCCTGGAGGGTCGGGCACAGATACGCAGTATTTT. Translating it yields CASGPGGSGTDTQYF.